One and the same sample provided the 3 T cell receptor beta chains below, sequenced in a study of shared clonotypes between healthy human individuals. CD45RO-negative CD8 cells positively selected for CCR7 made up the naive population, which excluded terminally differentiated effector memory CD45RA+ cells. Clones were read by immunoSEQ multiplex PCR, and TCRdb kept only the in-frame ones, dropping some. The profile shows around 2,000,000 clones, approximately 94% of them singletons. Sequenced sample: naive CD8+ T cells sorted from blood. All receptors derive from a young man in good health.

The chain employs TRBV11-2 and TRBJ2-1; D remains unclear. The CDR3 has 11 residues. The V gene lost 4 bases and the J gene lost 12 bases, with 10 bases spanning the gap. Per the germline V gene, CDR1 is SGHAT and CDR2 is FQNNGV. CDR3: CASSSPGPQFF. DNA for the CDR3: TGTGCCAGCAGCTCGCCTGGTCCGCAGTTCTTC. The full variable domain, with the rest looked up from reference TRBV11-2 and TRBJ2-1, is EAGVAQSPRYKIIEKRQSVAFWCNPISGHATLYWYQQILGQGPKLLIQFQNNGVVDDSQLPKDRFSAERLKGVDSTLKIQPAKLEDSAVYLCASSSPGPQFFGPGTRLTVL.

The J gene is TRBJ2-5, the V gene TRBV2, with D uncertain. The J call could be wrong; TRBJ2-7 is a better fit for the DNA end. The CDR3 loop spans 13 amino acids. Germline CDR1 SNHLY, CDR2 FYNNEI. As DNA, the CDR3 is TGTGCCAGCAGGGACGGTAGCTCCTACGAGCAGTACTTC. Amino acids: CASRDGSSYEQYF.

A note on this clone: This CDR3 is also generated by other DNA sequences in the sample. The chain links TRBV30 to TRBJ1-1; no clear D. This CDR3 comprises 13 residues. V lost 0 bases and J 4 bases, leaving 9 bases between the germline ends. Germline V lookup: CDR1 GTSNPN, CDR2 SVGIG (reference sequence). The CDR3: CAWSVLGSTEAFF. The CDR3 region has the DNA TGTGCCTGGAGTGTACTCGGGAGCACTGAAGCTTTCTTT.